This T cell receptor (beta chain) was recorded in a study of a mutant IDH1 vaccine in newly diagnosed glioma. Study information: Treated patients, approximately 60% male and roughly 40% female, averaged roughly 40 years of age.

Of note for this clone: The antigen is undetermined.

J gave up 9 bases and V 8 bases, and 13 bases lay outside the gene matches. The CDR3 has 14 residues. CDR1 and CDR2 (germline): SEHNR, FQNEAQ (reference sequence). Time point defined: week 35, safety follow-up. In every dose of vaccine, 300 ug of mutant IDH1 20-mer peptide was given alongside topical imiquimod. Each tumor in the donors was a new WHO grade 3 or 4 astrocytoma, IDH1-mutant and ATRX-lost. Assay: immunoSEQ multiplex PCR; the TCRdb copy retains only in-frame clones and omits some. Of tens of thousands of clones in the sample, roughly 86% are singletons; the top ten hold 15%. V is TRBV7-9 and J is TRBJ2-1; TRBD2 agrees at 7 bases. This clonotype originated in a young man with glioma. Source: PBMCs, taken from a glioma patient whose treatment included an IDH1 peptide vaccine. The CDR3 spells CASSSGMGGGEQFF. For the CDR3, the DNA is TGTGCCAGCTCCAGTGGGATGGGGGGGGGTGAGCAGTTCTTC.